What follows is one TCR beta chain and its context. TCRdb keeps only in-frame clones here, not all; method: immunoSEQ multiplex PCR. Among some 220,000 clones listed, roughly four fifths were seen once. The data belong to a study of blood T cell repertoires in COVID-19. V dropped 2 bases and J dropped 0 bases, with 8 bases sitting between them. The length of the CDR3 is 15 residues. In germline, CDR1 is MNHEY, CDR2 SVGAGI. The receptor's source is a woman in her fifties or sixties with acute or convalescent COVID-19. Material: peripheral blood. The chain uses TRBV6-5 and TRBJ1-3; D uncertain. The CDR3 DNA is TGTGCCAGCAGTTACGGTGCGGACTCTGGAAACACCATATATTTT. It yields the protein CASSYGADSGNTIYF.